This T cell receptor (beta chain) emerged from a study of technical replicates of blood from a few donors. This table comes from immunoSEQ multiplex PCR, and its TCRdb copy is limited to in-frame clones, with some not included. Of about 74,000 clones in the sample, roughly 77% were seen once. V dropped 2 bases and J dropped 2 bases, with 4 bases sitting between them. Germline loops: CDR1 SNHLY, CDR2 FYNNEI. This CDR3 has 12 residues. The chain couples TRBV2 to TRBJ2-7; D uncertain. Sequencing was carried out using PBMCs. This receptor was identified in a human donor in good health. Some clones in this sample may be carry-over from other donors' samples. CDR3 coding DNA: TGTGCCAGCAGTGAAATCGCCTACGAGCAGTACTTC. Protein: CASSEIAYEQYF.